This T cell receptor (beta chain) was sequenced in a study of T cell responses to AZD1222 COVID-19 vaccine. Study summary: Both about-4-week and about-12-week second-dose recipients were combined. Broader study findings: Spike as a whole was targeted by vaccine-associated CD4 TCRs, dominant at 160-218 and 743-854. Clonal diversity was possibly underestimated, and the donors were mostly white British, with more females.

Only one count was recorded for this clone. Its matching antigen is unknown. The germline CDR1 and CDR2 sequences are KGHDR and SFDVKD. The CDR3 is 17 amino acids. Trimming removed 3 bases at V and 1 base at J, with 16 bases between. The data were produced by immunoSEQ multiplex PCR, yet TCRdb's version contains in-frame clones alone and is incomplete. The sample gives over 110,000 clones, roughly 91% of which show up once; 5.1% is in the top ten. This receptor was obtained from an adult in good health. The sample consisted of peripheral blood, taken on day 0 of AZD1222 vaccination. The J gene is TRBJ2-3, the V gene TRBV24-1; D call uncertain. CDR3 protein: CATSDGRVGSRTDTQYF. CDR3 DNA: TGTGCCACCAGTGATGGCCGGGTAGGATCTCGCACAGATACGCAGTATTTT.